Included here is one T cell receptor (beta chain) sequence, with context. The data derive from a study of blood T cell repertoires in COVID-19. In germline, CDR1 is MDHEN, CDR2 SYDVKM. The ends were cut back, 7 bases at V and 0 bases at J, with 13 bases in the middle. The CDR3 sequence is 15 residues long. Data came from immunoSEQ multiplex PCR; TCRdb stores just in-frame clones and leaves some out. Of about 100,000 clones listed, about nine tenths were seen once; the top ten hold around 5.7%. The sequence was obtained from a man in his 70s with acute or convalescent COVID-19. The chain has TRBV28 and TRBJ1-5; D is possibly TRBD1 (5 bases). Material: peripheral blood. As DNA, the CDR3 is TGTGCCAGCAAGAGACAGCACTATAGCAATCAGCCCCAGCATTTT. This gives the protein CASKRQHYSNQPQHF.